This TCR beta chain was profiled in a study of somatic mutations in cytotoxic T cells in rheumatoid arthritis. Study information: Patients gave 30 ml EDTA peripheral blood immediately after diagnosis, prior to starting treatment.

Germline V lookup: CDR1 SGHRS, CDR2 YFSETQ. The CDR3 extends over 16 amino acids. Trimming at V came to 4 bases and at J to 4 bases, leaving 12 bases not matched to a gene. Study processing details: There were rare matches between patient CD8+ clones larger than 1% and published virus-specific TCRB sequences. The table came from immunoSEQ multiplex PCR; TCRdb's copy has only in-frame clones and leaves some out. V and J calls and clone size are copied from that table; D and trimming were computed from the DNA. This sample has about 14,000 clones, with over 80% found just once. With regard to this clone: No antigen is known for it.

Findings and limits, study-wide: No age-related increase in CD8+ clonality was seen in healthy controls, but one was seen in rheumatoid arthritis patients.

This TCR came from a man aged 70 or older with rheumatoid arthritis. Input material: CD4+ T cells sorted from blood. This chain joins TRBV5-1 and TRBJ2-3, with TRBD1 identical over 7 bases. The CDR3: CASSTSGTVISDTQYF. In DNA, the CDR3 is TGCGCCAGCAGCACCTCCGGGACAGTGATTTCAGATACGCAGTATTTT.